These 24 T cell receptor beta chains came from one sample sequenced in a study of cytomegalovirus exposure and HLA in healthy donors. Amplification used 60 Vbeta primers and 13 Jbeta primers. Sequencing used immunoSEQ multiplex PCR; TCRdb keeps in-frame clones, though not all of them. The table shows 90,000 to 110,000 clones, with about 83% occurring only once. Sequencing used PBMCs. The receptor set was obtained from a man younger than 35 in good health and CMV-seronegative.

V usage is TRBV25-1 and J usage is TRBJ2-6; maybe TRBD1 (6 bases). Germline V gene lookup returns CDR1 MGHDK and CDR2 SYGVNS. The CDR3 spans 16 residues. Trimming shortened V by 10 bases and J by 0 bases, and 16 bases separated the two germline ends. The CDR3 region has the DNA TGTGCCACCGAGGGGACACAAACCTCTGGGGCCAACGTCCTGACTTTC. The encoded protein is CATEGTQTSGANVLTF.

The rearrangement joins TRBV29-1 to TRBJ1-1, with a tentative D call TRBD1 (5 bases). The length of the CDR3 is 14 residues. The V end lost 3 bases, the J end lost 0 bases, and 11 bases lay between the germline ends. Looked up from germline, CDR1 is SQVTM and CDR2 is ANQGSEA. CDR3 DNA: TGCAGCGTTGACCCTCAGGGATTGAACACTGAAGCTTTCTTT. Residues: CSVDPQGLNTEAFF.

The chain employs TRBV7-9 and TRBJ1-2; D might be TRBD1 (5 bases). Germline CDR1 is SEHNR and CDR2 is FQNEAQ (reference sequence). This CDR3 has 15 amino acids. Trimming removed 2 bases from V and 0 bases from J, with 10 bases in between. The CDR3 DNA sequence: TGTGCCAGCAGCTTATCAACGGGGGCTAACTATGGCTACACCTTC. Encoded protein: CASSLSTGANYGYTF.

The rearrangement joins TRBV5-1 to TRBJ2-7; 8 bases are shared with TRBD2. V lost 4 bases, J lost 6 bases, and 15 bases stayed unmatched. CDR3 size: 16 residues. Germline CDR1 and CDR2: SGHRS and YFSETQ. CDR3 DNA: TGCGCCAGCAGCCCGGGGGGGACGGGACTAATTACCGAGCAGTACTTC. Residues: CASSPGGTGLITEQYF.

The chain links TRBV10-3 to TRBJ1-5; 7 nucleotides align to TRBD1. The CDR3 runs 16 residues. Germline lookup yields CDR1 ENHRY and CDR2 SYGVKD. V trimming: 3 bases; J trimming: 1 base; junction bases outside the gene matches: 6. The CDR3 DNA is TGTGCCATCAGTGAACAGGGGAGTGGAAGCAATCAGCCCCAGCATTTT. It translates to CAISEQGSGSNQPQHF.

This chain connects TRBV7-3 to TRBJ2-5, with D perhaps TRBD2 (5 bases). CDR1 and CDR2 (germline): SGHTA, FQGTGA. V was cut by 2 bases and J by 5 bases, with 9 bases left in between. The CDR3 totals 13 residues. CDR3 bases: TGTGCCAGCAGCTTAGGAGGCGAGGAGACCCAGTACTTC. Residues: CASSLGGEETQYF.

The table lists this clone with a few counts. The chain carries TRBV5-4 and TRBJ2-5; 9 nucleotides match TRBD1. The CDR3 sequence is 15 residues long. Germline V gives CDR1 SGHNT, CDR2 YYREEE (reference sequence). Trimming cost V 4 bases and J 5 bases; bases outside gene matches: 9. For the CDR3, the DNA is TGTGCCAGCAGCCCCCGGGACAGGGTGGGGGAGACCCAGTACTTC. It yields the protein CASSPRDRVGETQYF.

This CDR3 reads CASRDHRGYGYTF. CDR3 DNA sequence: TGTGCCAGCAGGGATCATCGGGGCTATGGCTACACCTTC. The chain is built from TRBV6-6 and TRBJ1-2; D gene uncertain. Germline CDR1 reads MNHNY; CDR2 reads SVGAGI (reference sequence). V dropped 6 bases and J dropped 4 bases, with 12 bases sitting between them. This CDR3 comprises 13 residues.

The CDR3 is CASSLDFGTSVHEQFF. CDR3 DNA: TGTGCCAGCAGCTTGGACTTCGGGACTAGCGTCCATGAGCAGTTCTTC. The chain links TRBV5-4 to TRBJ2-1, with TRBD2 matching 10 bases. The germline V gene encodes CDR1 SGHNT and CDR2 YYREEE (reference sequence). This CDR3 spans 16 amino acids. V shed 0 bases, J shed 8 bases, and the junction held 8 bases outside the gene matches.

This clone was counted a few times. The rearrangement links TRBV5-6 to TRBJ1-1, with D perhaps matching TRBD1 (5 bases). V was clipped by 0 bases and J by 5 bases, with 14 bases between them. The CDR3 totals 15 residues. Germline-derived CDR1 and CDR2 are SGHDT and YYEEEE. This chain's CDR3 is CASSLDPGVGTEAFF. The CDR3 nucleotides read TGTGCCAGCAGCTTGGATCCGGGGGTAGGTACTGAAGCTTTCTTT.

The gene calls are TRBV13 and TRBJ1-2, with D possibly matching TRBD1 (6 bases). Looked up from germline, CDR1 is PRHDT and CDR2 is FYEKMQ (reference sequence). V was shortened by 5 bases and J by 0 bases, with 13 bases between the two germline ends. This CDR3 comprises 15 residues. DNA for the CDR3: TGTGCCAGCAGCATACGACAGGCTACTAACTATGGCTACACCTTC. Its protein product is CASSIRQATNYGYTF.

CDR3 amino acids: CASSQDGASGRVSKNIQYF. CDR3 sequence (DNA): TGCGCCAGCAGCCAAGATGGGGCTAGCGGGAGAGTTTCCAAAAACATTCAGTACTTC. The genes are TRBV4-3 and TRBJ2-4; TRBD2 aligns across 10 bases. The J segment lost 2 bases and the V segment lost 0 bases, leaving 10 bases of the junction unmatched. The CDR3 is 19 amino acids. CDR1 is LGHNA and CDR2 is YSLEER in the germline V gene.

This chain links TRBV27 with TRBJ2-4; 9 bases align to TRBD2. After removal of 4 bases from V and 7 bases from J, the junction contained 8 bases not matched to a gene. The CDR3 is 15 amino acids. The germline V gene encodes CDR1 MNHEY and CDR2 SMNVEV (reference sequence). CDR3 sequence reads: CASSSFSSGANIQYF. The CDR3 DNA is TGTGCCAGCAGTTCCTTCTCTAGCGGGGCGAACATTCAGTACTTC.

The rearrangement joins TRBV6-5 to TRBJ1-5; unclear D gene. Trimming took off 7 bases at V and 4 bases at J, with 8 bases between the two ends. This CDR3 has 12 amino acids. Germline V gene data show CDR1 as MNHEY and CDR2 as SVGAGI. CDR3 in DNA: TGTGCCAGCACTAGCGGAAATCAGCCCCAGCATTTT. Protein: CASTSGNQPQHF.

This clone was observed a single time. This chain joins TRBV4-1 and TRBJ1-4; D gene uncertain. The CDR3 runs to 16 residues. With 0 bases removed from V and 4 bases from J, the gap between germline ends came to 12 bases. Germline V gene lookup returns CDR1 MGHRA and CDR2 YSYEKL. CDR3 loop: CASSQEESRGNEKLFF. The CDR3 region has the DNA TGCGCCAGCAGCCAAGAAGAATCTCGAGGTAATGAAAAACTGTTTTTT.

The CDR3 DNA follows: TGTGCCAGCAGCTTGTCTGGGGCCAACGTCCTGACTTTC. Protein: CASSLSGANVLTF. The V call is TRBV6-1, the J call TRBJ2-6; no clear D. CDR1 is MNHNS and CDR2 is SASEGT in the germline V gene. The V and J ends lost 6 bases and 1 base respectively, with 4 bases between them. The CDR3 spans 13 residues.

This chain links TRBV30 with TRBJ2-3, with unresolved D. CDR3 length equals 12 residues. Germline assignment: CDR1 GTSNPN and CDR2 SVGIG (reference sequence). V gave up 0 bases and J gave up 4 bases, with 5 bases separating them. The CDR3 reads CAWSVLSDTQYF. In DNA, the CDR3 is TGTGCCTGGAGTGTACTCTCAGATACGCAGTATTTT.

The genes are TRBV5-1 and TRBJ2-3, with D maybe TRBD2 (5 bases). The CDR3 extends over 16 amino acids. Germline loops: CDR1 SGHRS, CDR2 YFSETQ. V shed 4 bases and J shed 0 bases, with 15 bases lying between them. The CDR3 spells CASSPTAGPSTDTQYF. For the CDR3, the DNA is TGCGCCAGCAGCCCAACCGCGGGCCCTAGCACAGATACGCAGTATTTT. Filled out from reference TRBV5-1 and TRBJ2-3, the complete variable domain reads KAGVTQTPRYLIKTRGQQVTLSCSPISGHRSVSWYQQTPGQGLQFLFEYFSETQRNKGNFPGRFSGRQFSNSRSEMNVSTLELGDSALYLCASSPTAGPSTDTQYFGPGTRLTVL.

The J gene is TRBJ2-7, the V gene TRBV5-6; TRBD2 agrees at 10 bases. From germline, CDR1 is SGHDT and CDR2 YYEEEE. The V and J ends lost 3 bases and 2 bases, in that order; junction bases with no gene match: 11. This CDR3 spans 17 amino acids. CDR3 region: CASSSLSGTSVPYEQYF. The CDR3, as DNA: TGTGCCAGCAGCTCCTTAAGCGGGACTAGCGTTCCCTACGAGCAGTACTTC.

This clone was seen only a few times. CDR3 DNA sequence: TGTGCCAGCAGCTTCTACAGCAATCAGCCCCAGCATTTT. Its translation: CASSFYSNQPQHF. The chain recombines TRBV11-2 with TRBJ1-5; D is unresolved. The CDR3 is 13 residues long. Trimming took off 3 bases at V and 1 base at J, with 4 bases between the two ends. Germline loops: CDR1 SGHAT, CDR2 FQNNGV.

The chain recombines TRBV6-6 with TRBJ1-5; D not certain. Germline V gives CDR1 MNHNY, CDR2 SVGAGI (reference sequence). The length of the CDR3 is 14 residues. With 6 bases removed from V and 3 bases from J, the gap between germline ends came to 12 bases. The DNA of the CDR3 is TGTGCCAGCAGCCTCGTGGGCATCAATCAGCCCCAGCATTTT. This translates into CASSLVGINQPQHF.

This sequence joins TRBV28 and TRBJ2-4, with D perhaps matching TRBD2 (6 bases). In germline, CDR1 is MDHEN, CDR2 SYDVKM. The CDR3 runs to 14 residues. V was pared by 8 bases and J by 9 bases, with 20 bases between. The CDR3 DNA reads as TGTGCCAGCTTATCCGGGACGTCCGGGAGCATTCAGTACTTC. It is translated as CASLSGTSGSIQYF.

In regard to this clone: No conserved phenylalanine or tryptophan ends this CDR3, so it is likely a read error. This rearrangement joins TRBV4-3 to TRBJ1-2; D gene ambiguous. This CDR3 region has 14 residues. Trimming shortened V by 1 base and J by 4 bases, and 10 bases separated the two germline ends. The germline V gene encodes CDR1 LGHNA and CDR2 YSLEER. The CDR3 loop reads CASSQVRTVYGYTS. For the CDR3, the DNA is TGCGCCAGCAGCCAAGTACGCACAGTCTATGGCTACACCTCC.

The V call is TRBV29-1, the J call TRBJ1-2; unclear D gene. The CDR3 runs to 10 residues. Germline assignment: CDR1 SQVTM and CDR2 ANQGSEA. V shed 6 bases and J shed 7 bases, with 9 bases lying between them. This chain's CDR3 is CSVLAGGYTF. The CDR3 coding sequence is TGCAGCGTCCTGGCGGGTGGCTACACCTTC.